This T cell receptor (beta chain) was captured in a study of monozygotic twins with inflammatory bowel disease. Germline V gene lookup returns CDR1 DFQATT and CDR2 SNEGSKA (reference sequence). The CDR3 totals 14 residues. Remarks on this clonotype: Its specificity is not known.

Broader study findings: Added variability in patient repertoires may stem from differing immunosuppressive treatments.

Every donor provided one blood sample measuring less than 3 ml. There were eight separate reactions per sample in which cDNA was made. TCRdb re-called the 5' RACE reads; every CDR3 protein appears as one record, without DNA. The sample data list about 210,000 distinct CDR3 sequences. This TCR was sampled from a human donor with ulcerative colitis or Crohn's disease, or a healthy co-twin of an affected twin (not recorded which). V gene TRBV20-1 combines with J gene TRBJ1-2; the D call from TCRdb, TRBD1, cannot be confirmed without DNA. Sequenced: blood. CDR3 residues: CSAREGLTNYGYTF.